The 27 T cell receptor beta chains below all came from one sample that was sequenced in a study of STAT5B mutations in CD4+ large granular lymphocyte leukemia. TCRdb's copy holds only in-frame clones and misses some; the assay was immunoSEQ multiplex PCR. Of fewer than 50,000 clones detected, about 80% appear once; the ten largest clones hold less than 0.7%. The sequenced sample consisted of CD4+ T cells from blood buffy coats. These receptors came from a human donor in good health.

The J gene is TRBJ1-6, the V gene TRBV5-8; D gene unclear. The germline V gene has CDR1 SGHTS and CDR2 YDEGEE. Between the trimmed V and J ends, which lost 0 bases and 0 bases, there was a span of 10 bases. The CDR3 runs to 17 residues. The chain's CDR3 is CASSLEFGSSYNSPLHF. In DNA, the CDR3 is TGTGCCAGCAGCTTGGAATTCGGCAGCTCCTATAATTCACCCCTCCACTTT.

This chain joins TRBV9 and TRBJ2-2, with 9 nucleotides matching TRBD1. V was pared by 3 bases and J by 5 bases, with 8 bases of the junction left unmatched. Germline CDR1 is SGDLS and CDR2 is YYNGEE. The CDR3 length is 16 residues. For the CDR3, the DNA is TGTGCCAGCAGCGGGTACAGGGGGCTGGGGACCGGGGAGCTGTTTTTT. Encoded protein: CASSGYRGLGTGELFF.

The chain combines TRBV27 with TRBJ2-1, with TRBD1 matching 8 bases. The V segment lost 5 bases and the J segment 1 base; nucleotides outside the gene matches: 10. This CDR3 region has 17 residues. The germline CDR1 and CDR2 sequences are MNHEY and SMNVEV (reference sequence). As DNA, the CDR3 is TGTGCCAGCAGTCCAATATCAGGGGGCAATTCCTACAATGAGCAGTTCTTC. Translation: CASSPISGGNSYNEQFF.

For this clone: Other nucleotide sequences in the sample specify the same CDR3. This chain joins TRBV7-2 and TRBJ2-5; 9 bases align to TRBD2. The CDR3 runs to 16 residues. The V segment lost 3 bases and the J segment 4 bases; nucleotides outside the gene matches: 9. Germline CDR1 SGHTA, CDR2 FQGNSA. The CDR3 DNA follows: TGTGCCAGCAGCTTCCTTAGCGGGGGCCGGGGAGAGACCCAGTACTTC. Protein sequence: CASSFLSGGRGETQYF.

V usage is TRBV10-3 and J usage is TRBJ1-2; D perhaps matches TRBD1 (6 bases). CDR1 and CDR2 from the germline V gene are ENHRY and SYGVKD. The CDR3 has 14 amino acids. V was clipped by 8 bases and J by 1 base, with 14 bases between them. The CDR3 protein is CAIRIGQINYGYTF. CDR3 in DNA: TGTGCCATCCGGATTGGACAGATTAACTATGGCTACACCTTC.

The gene calls are TRBV7-9 and TRBJ1-4, with D hard to call. The germline V gene has CDR1 SEHNR and CDR2 FQNEAQ (reference sequence). This CDR3 comprises 14 residues. Trimming removed 6 bases from V and 0 bases from J, with 8 bases in between. CDR3 sequence: CASSQFATNEKLFF. CDR3 sequence (DNA): TGTGCCAGCAGTCAATTTGCAACTAATGAAAAACTGTTTTTT. Full variable domain (outside the CDR3, taken from reference TRBV7-9 and TRBJ1-4): DTGVSQNPRHKITKRGQNVTFRCDPISEHNRLYWYRQTLGQGPEFLTYFQNEAQLEKSRLLSDRFSAERPKGSFSTLEIQRTEQGDSAMYLCASSQFATNEKLFFGSGTQLSVL.

The chain couples TRBV9 to TRBJ2-2; 11 bases are a match to TRBD1. With 6 bases clipped from V and 7 bases from J, the junction kept 5 bases outside the gene matches. The germline V gene has CDR1 SGDLS and CDR2 YYNGEE. This CDR3 has 14 residues. The DNA for the CDR3 is TGTGCCAGCACCCCCGGGACAGGGGGCGGGGAGCTGTTTTTT. Translation: CASTPGTGGGELFF.

V and J are TRBV4-1 and TRBJ2-6; 10 bases agree with TRBD2. The V gene end was trimmed by 1 base and the J gene end by 4 bases; junction bases not matched to a gene: 7. This CDR3 is built from 18 residues. The germline CDR1 and CDR2 sequences are MGHRA and YSYEKL. CDR3 region: CASSQGALAGPGANVLTF. CDR3 bases: TGCGCCAGCAGCCAAGGGGCACTAGCGGGGCCAGGGGCCAACGTCCTGACTTTC.

The V call is TRBV10-1, the J call TRBJ2-7, with D unclear. The germline V and J ends were trimmed by 4 bases and 0 bases, with 16 bases remaining between them. The CDR3 runs to 16 residues. CDR1 and CDR2 from the germline V gene are WNHNN and SYGVQD (reference sequence). The CDR3 DNA is TGCGCCAGCAGTGGGTGGTTGGGCAGAGGCTCCTACGAGCAGTACTTC. Translating gives CASSGWLGRGSYEQYF.

This chain connects TRBV19 to TRBJ2-5; maybe TRBD1 (7 bases). This CDR3 has 16 residues. Germline V gene sequence: CDR1 LNHDA, CDR2 SQIVND (reference sequence). V was pared by 6 bases and J by 2 bases, with 19 bases between. CDR3 in amino acids: CASSRGRGVGQETQYF. The CDR3 DNA follows: TGTGCCAGTAGCCGGGGCAGGGGGGTCGGGCAAGAGACCCAGTACTTC.

DNA of the CDR3: TGCGCCAGCAGCTCGGGGCCGGGGGAGACCGAGCAGTACTTC. Its translation is CASSSGPGETEQYF. V is TRBV5-1 and J is TRBJ2-7; a weak D match, TRBD2 (6 bases). The CDR3 consists of 14 residues. Germline V lookup: CDR1 SGHRS, CDR2 YFSETQ. V dropped 3 bases and J dropped 6 bases, with 16 bases sitting between them.

As for this clone: The same CDR3 can be traced to other DNA sequences in this sample. The chain carries TRBV11-2 and TRBJ2-5; D ambiguous. Germline CDR1 SGHAT, CDR2 FQNNGV. The CDR3 contains 13 residues. V lost 1 base and J 4 bases, leaving 7 bases between the germline ends. The CDR3 protein is CASSLGRLETQYF. The DNA of the CDR3 is TGTGCCAGCAGCTTAGGCCGGTTAGAGACCCAGTACTTC. Looking up the rest from reference TRBV11-2 and TRBJ2-5 gives the full variable domain: EAGVAQSPRYKIIEKRQSVAFWCNPISGHATLYWYQQILGQGPKLLIQFQNNGVVDDSQLPKDRFSAERLKGVDSTLKIQPAKLEDSAVYLCASSLGRLETQYFGPGTRLLVL.

The chain links TRBV6-6 to TRBJ2-1; TRBD2 might be the D (7 bases). Germline lookup yields CDR1 MNHNY and CDR2 SVGAGI (reference sequence). The CDR3 length is 15 residues. V was trimmed by 5 bases and J by 5 bases, leaving 16 bases between them. The CDR3 here is CASSMGGHINNEQFF. The CDR3 coding sequence is TGTGCCAGCAGTATGGGGGGGCATATTAACAATGAGCAGTTCTTC.

The chain is built from TRBV6-6 and TRBJ2-3; 7 bases line up with TRBD1. The CDR3 is made up of 13 amino acids. CDR1 is MNHNY, CDR2 SVGAGI, per germline (reference sequence). V was pared by 5 bases and J by 6 bases, with 5 bases of the junction left unmatched. CDR3 coding DNA: TGTGCCAGCAGTCGACAGGGCATGGATACGCAGTATTTT. This gives the protein CASSRQGMDTQYF.

For this clone: Relative to the germline gene, one junction end is altered; a read error may explain this. The rearrangement uses TRBV7-7 and TRBJ2-1, with D perhaps matching TRBD1 (6 bases). Germline assignment: CDR1 SSHAT and CDR2 FNYEAQ (reference sequence). The CDR3 is 13 amino acids. The CDR3 is CASSRRGQGEQFF. The DNA for the CDR3 is TGTGCTAGCAGCCGCAGGGGTCAGGGTGAGCAGTTCTTC.

This chain uses TRBV7-9 with TRBJ1-3; D is unresolved. Germline V gives CDR1 SEHNR, CDR2 FQNEAQ (reference sequence). This CDR3 region has 14 residues. Trimming removed 5 bases from V and 0 bases from J, with 8 bases in between. CDR3 protein: CASSTRGSGNTIYF. The CDR3 DNA sequence: TGTGCCAGCAGCACTCGGGGCTCTGGAAACACCATATATTTT.

The chain recombines TRBV4-3 with TRBJ2-3, with unresolved D. Germline values: CDR1 LGHNA, CDR2 YSLEER. V was cut by 1 base and J by 2 bases, with 13 bases left in between. The CDR3 extends over 16 amino acids. This chain's CDR3 is CASSQGRRPDTDTQYF. CDR3 sequence (DNA): TGCGCCAGCAGCCAAGGAAGGCGGCCCGACACAGATACGCAGTATTTT.

The rearrangement links TRBV19 to TRBJ2-5; 7 bases line up with TRBD1. CDR1 is LNHDA and CDR2 is SQIVND in the germline V gene (reference sequence). The V and J ends lost 9 bases and 3 bases, in that order; junction bases with no gene match: 7. This CDR3 comprises 13 residues. This chain's CDR3 is CASRRTGEETQYF. The CDR3 region has the DNA TGTGCCAGCCGACGAACAGGGGAAGAGACCCAGTACTTC.

The table lists this clone with a count of one. A read error is likely, as this CDR3 ends without the conserved phenylalanine or tryptophan. The DNA is omitted, as the CDR3 cannot be located on it reliably, and the CDR3 follows TCRdb's listing. The gene calls are TRBV21-1 and TRBJ2-7. TRBV21-1 is flagged as a pseudogene. The CDR3 is 10 residues long, counting both termini. The CDR3 is CASRDGTAPL.

The V call is TRBV19, the J call TRBJ2-7; 11 nucleotides align to TRBD2. Germline V gives CDR1 LNHDA, CDR2 SQIVND (reference sequence). The V gene end was trimmed by 4 bases and the J gene end by 3 bases; junction bases not matched to a gene: 8. The CDR3 is 16 amino acids. The DNA for the CDR3 is TGTGCCAGTAGTAAAATAGCGGGAGGGTTGGTCTACGAGCAGTACTTC. Encoded protein: CASSKIAGGLVYEQYF.

The chain uses TRBV9 and TRBJ2-5; 9 bases agree with TRBD2. Germline-derived CDR1 and CDR2 are SGDLS and YYNGEE. The CDR3 has 14 residues. With V trimmed by 4 bases and J by 4 bases, 5 bases remained unmatched. The chain's CDR3 is CASSSSGVGETQYF. CDR3 sequence (DNA): TGTGCCAGCAGCTCTAGCGGGGTGGGAGAGACCCAGTACTTC.

The gene calls are TRBV19 and TRBJ2-5, with D possibly being TRBD1 (6 bases). The germline V gene encodes CDR1 LNHDA and CDR2 SQIVND (reference sequence). V shed 3 bases and J shed 5 bases, with 13 bases lying between them. The CDR3 extends over 14 amino acids. Here the CDR3 reads CASSMQGMGETQYF. DNA for the CDR3: TGTGCCAGTAGTATGCAGGGGATGGGGGAGACCCAGTACTTC.

The chain recombines TRBV6-5 with TRBJ2-7; tentatively, D is TRBD2 (5 bases). This CDR3 region has 13 residues. Trimming removed 0 bases from V and 4 bases from J, with 7 bases in between. Germline loops: CDR1 MNHEY, CDR2 SVGAGI. For the CDR3, the DNA is TGTGCCAGCAGTTACTCCCGGGGTTACGAGCAGTACTTC. Translated, it gives CASSYSRGYEQYF.

The rearrangement links TRBV11-1 to TRBJ2-2; TRBD1 is a possible D gene (5 bases). The CDR3 loop spans 15 amino acids. V shed 5 bases and J shed 1 base, with 11 bases lying between them. Per germline, CDR1 SGHAT and CDR2 FQDESV (reference sequence). CDR3 protein: CASSGGAWNTGELFF. CDR3 bases: TGTGCCAGCAGCGGTGGGGCCTGGAACACCGGGGAGCTGTTTTTT.

The chain combines TRBV5-4 with TRBJ2-6, with 8 bases identical to TRBD1. The J segment lost 0 bases and the V segment lost 4 bases, leaving 9 bases of the junction unmatched. The CDR3 has 18 amino acids. Germline V gives CDR1 SGHNT, CDR2 YYREEE (reference sequence). The CDR3 sequence is CASSPGGQGISGANVLTF. The CDR3 nucleotides read TGTGCCAGCAGCCCAGGCGGACAGGGCATCTCTGGGGCCAACGTCCTGACTTTC.

This chain uses TRBV11-2 with TRBJ2-3, with D perhaps matching TRBD1 (6 bases). The CDR3 spans 16 residues. Germline CDR1 is SGHAT and CDR2 is FQNNGV. The V end lost 1 base, the J end lost 0 bases, and 11 bases lay between the germline ends. The CDR3 sequence: CASSLGGTGSTDTQYF. The CDR3 DNA follows: TGTGCCAGCAGCTTAGGAGGCACAGGGAGCACAGATACGCAGTATTTT.

V gene TRBV29-1 combines with J gene TRBJ2-5; 11 bases line up with TRBD2. Trimming cost V 3 bases and J 1 base; bases outside gene matches: 4. CDR1 is SQVTM and CDR2 is ANQGSEA in the germline V gene. The length of the CDR3 is 15 residues. The CDR3 DNA reads TGCAGCGTTGAGGGACTAGCGGATCCCCAAGAGACCCAGTACTTC. Translated: CSVEGLADPQETQYF.